Listed below are T cell receptor beta chains from one sample, sequenced in a study of T-cell memory formation after mild COVID-19. TCRdb called the 5' RACE reads again in MiXCR, with one record for every CDR3 protein. The sample carries a few hundred thousand distinct CDR3 sequences, roughly a tenth recorded once. Sequenced material: PBMCs or a T cell subset sorted from them (not recorded which). These receptors were collected from a man aged 18 to 30 who had mild COVID-19 (a few samples of this study predate the infection). Cell type and time point are not known. Both conserved end residues are part of each CDR3. Fields, in order: J gene, V gene, clone size, D gene, CDR3 protein, CDR3 DNA. A D gene is named only where the DNA matches it firmly. Clone sizes are given selectively: once, few, many, or a class where the clone is expanded.

j_call: TRBJ2-7
v_call: TRBV7-9
clone_size: few
d_call: .
cdr3_aa: CASSPGSGRGENEQYF
cdr3_nt: TGTGCCAGCAGCCCAGGGTCCGGGCGCGGGGAGAACGAGCAGTACTTC

j_call: TRBJ2-2
v_call: TRBV11-2
clone_size: .
d_call: .
cdr3_aa: CASSLDRFTGELFF
cdr3_nt: TGTGCCAGCAGCCTCGACAGATTCACCGGGGAGCTGTTTTTT

j_call: TRBJ1-1
v_call: TRBV24-1
clone_size: .
d_call: .
cdr3_aa: CATSGDQSLTFF
cdr3_nt: TGTGCCACCAGTGGGGACCAGTCGTTAACTTTCTTT

j_call: TRBJ1-2
v_call: TRBV6-5
clone_size: .
d_call: .
cdr3_aa: CASSNGGTYGYTF
cdr3_nt: TGTGCCAGCAGTAACGGGGGGACCTATGGCTACACCTTC

j_call: TRBJ1-1
v_call: TRBV5-1
clone_size: few
d_call: .
cdr3_aa: CASSAGTLNTEAFF
cdr3_nt: TGCGCCAGCAGCGCCGGGACGCTGAACACTGAAGCTTTCTTT

j_call: TRBJ2-2
v_call: TRBV28
clone_size: many
d_call: .
cdr3_aa: CASSFGLSMGTGELFF
cdr3_nt: TGTGCCAGCAGTTTTGGACTCTCAATGGGGACCGGGGAGCTGTTTTTT

j_call: TRBJ2-7
v_call: TRBV5-1
clone_size: many
d_call: .
cdr3_aa: CASGSPGQGNEQYF
cdr3_nt: TGCGCCAGCGGGTCACCGGGACAAGGTAACGAGCAGTACTTC

j_call: TRBJ1-3
v_call: TRBV19
clone_size: .
d_call: .
cdr3_aa: CASSLNRESGNTIYF
cdr3_nt: TGTGCCAGTAGTCTAAACAGGGAATCTGGAAACACCATATATTTT

j_call: TRBJ2-3
v_call: TRBV12-3/TRBV12-4
clone_size: few
d_call: .
cdr3_aa: CASRLVRGDTQYF
cdr3_nt: TGTGCCAGCAGACTAGTTAGGGGGGATACGCAGTATTTT

j_call: TRBJ2-2
v_call: TRBV9
clone_size: few
d_call: .
cdr3_aa: CASSIRRVETGELFF
cdr3_nt: TGTGCCAGCAGCATCCGCAGGGTCGAGACCGGGGAGCTGTTTTTT

j_call: TRBJ2-5
v_call: TRBV4-1
clone_size: many
d_call: .
cdr3_aa: CASSQEGETQYF
cdr3_nt: TGCGCCAGCAGCCAAGAAGGAGAGACCCAGTACTTC

j_call: TRBJ1-4
v_call: TRBV20-1
clone_size: many
d_call: .
cdr3_aa: CSAPSGRGYEKLFF
cdr3_nt: TGCAGTGCTCCATCAGGGAGGGGCTATGAAAAACTGTTTTTT

j_call: TRBJ1-6
v_call: TRBV4-1
clone_size: few
d_call: .
cdr3_aa: CASSQDSRANSPLHF
cdr3_nt: TGCGCCAGCAGCCAAGATAGCAGAGCGAATTCACCCCTCCACTTT

j_call: TRBJ2-1
v_call: TRBV24-1
clone_size: few
d_call: .
cdr3_aa: CATSRARMDEQFF
cdr3_nt: TGTGCCACCAGTCGGGCCCGTATGGATGAGCAGTTCTTC

j_call: TRBJ2-1
v_call: TRBV5-1
clone_size: many
d_call: TRBD1
cdr3_aa: CASSLGTGGNNEQFF
cdr3_nt: TGCGCCAGCAGCCTCGGGACAGGGGGCAACAATGAGCAGTTCTTC

j_call: TRBJ2-1
v_call: TRBV20-1
clone_size: many
d_call: .
cdr3_aa: CSADARRGNNEQFF
cdr3_nt: TGCAGTGCCGATGCGCGCAGGGGCAACAATGAGCAGTTCTTC

j_call: TRBJ2-5
v_call: TRBV12-3/TRBV12-4
clone_size: few
d_call: .
cdr3_aa: CASAEKETQYF
cdr3_nt: TGTGCCAGCGCAGAAAAAGAGACCCAGTACTTC

j_call: TRBJ2-5
v_call: TRBV7-2
clone_size: .
d_call: TRBD2
cdr3_aa: CASSATSGGQETQYF
cdr3_nt: TGTGCCAGCAGCGCAACTAGCGGGGGACAAGAGACCCAGTACTTC

j_call: TRBJ2-1
v_call: TRBV28
clone_size: .
d_call: TRBD1
cdr3_aa: CASSPPRTGKEQFF
cdr3_nt: TGTGCCAGCAGTCCCCCTCGGACAGGAAAGGAGCAGTTCTTC

j_call: TRBJ2-5
v_call: TRBV5-1
clone_size: few
d_call: TRBD2
cdr3_aa: CASSLTGRGGPQETQYF
cdr3_nt: TGCGCCAGCAGCTTGACGGGCCGCGGGGGGCCCCAAGAGACCCAGTACTTC

j_call: TRBJ1-2
v_call: TRBV5-1
clone_size: .
d_call: .
cdr3_aa: CASSTNPPNYGYTF
cdr3_nt: TGCGCCAGCAGCACCAACCCCCCGAACTATGGCTACACCTTC

j_call: TRBJ2-3
v_call: TRBV7-2
clone_size: .
d_call: TRBD2
cdr3_aa: CASSLATSGGLTDTQYF
cdr3_nt: TGTGCCAGCAGCTTAGCCACTAGCGGGGGACTCACAGATACGCAGTATTTT

j_call: TRBJ1-1
v_call: TRBV20-1
clone_size: .
d_call: .
cdr3_aa: CSARELGAGGDLWAFF
cdr3_nt: TGCAGTGCTAGAGAACTGGGGGCAGGAGGCGATTTGTGGGCTTTCTTT

j_call: TRBJ2-3
v_call: TRBV5-1
clone_size: .
d_call: TRBD2
cdr3_aa: CASSLRGGSLDTQYF
cdr3_nt: TGCGCCAGCAGCTTACGGGGGGGCAGCCTTGATACGCAGTATTTT

j_call: TRBJ2-5
v_call: TRBV13
clone_size: few
d_call: TRBD2
cdr3_aa: CASSTRTSAQETQYF
cdr3_nt: TGTGCCAGCAGCACACGGACTAGCGCTCAAGAGACCCAGTACTTC

j_call: TRBJ2-5
v_call: TRBV20-1
clone_size: few
d_call: .
cdr3_aa: CSASTVVWGNEETQYF
cdr3_nt: TGCAGTGCTAGTACCGTCGTCTGGGGCAACGAAGAGACCCAGTACTTC

j_call: TRBJ2-7
v_call: TRBV5-5
clone_size: .
d_call: TRBD2
cdr3_aa: CASSWGRGGHNEQYF
cdr3_nt: TGTGCCAGCAGTTGGGGTCGGGGGGGCCACAATGAGCAGTACTTC

j_call: TRBJ2-3
v_call: TRBV11-2
clone_size: .
d_call: .
cdr3_aa: CASSLGRMAGNTDTQYF
cdr3_nt: TGTGCCAGCAGCTTAGGGAGGATGGCGGGGAACACAGATACGCAGTATTTT

j_call: TRBJ2-3
v_call: TRBV9
clone_size: many
d_call: TRBD2
cdr3_aa: CASRATSGSTDTQYF
cdr3_nt: TGTGCCAGCAGGGCTACTAGCGGAAGCACAGATACGCAGTATTTT

j_call: TRBJ2-4
v_call: TRBV4-3
clone_size: few
d_call: .
cdr3_aa: CASSQEWGFGNIQYF
cdr3_nt: TGCGCCAGCAGCCAAGAGTGGGGCTTTGGGAACATTCAGTACTTC

j_call: TRBJ2-3
v_call: TRBV20-1
clone_size: .
d_call: .
cdr3_aa: CSARLPGQSTDTQYF
cdr3_nt: TGCAGTGCTAGACTCCCAGGACAGAGCACAGATACGCAGTATTTT

j_call: TRBJ1-6
v_call: TRBV30
clone_size: few
d_call: .
cdr3_aa: CAWSSGYNSPLHF
cdr3_nt: TGTGCCTGGAGTAGCGGCTATAATTCACCCCTCCACTTT